The rows below give T cell receptor beta chains drawn from one sample of a study of T cells in Graves' hyperthyroidism and ophthalmopathy. TCRdb re-analysed the multiplex PCR reads in MiXCR, keeping a single row per CDR3 protein. The table has approximately 710,000 distinct CDR3 sequences, 15% to 20% seen once. The specimen was blood. These receptors all stem from a man aged 50 to 59 with Graves' hyperthyroidism. CDR3s include the opening cysteine and the closing phenylalanine or tryptophan. D genes are given only for firm matches. Clone sizes are given selectively: once, few, many, or a class where the clone is expanded.

clone_size: NA; j_call: TRBJ2-1; d_call: TRBD1; v_call: TRBV9; cdr3_aa: CASSGWTGPNEQFF; cdr3_nt: TGTGCCAGCAGCGGTTGGACAGGACCTAATGAGCAGTTCTTC
clone_size: NA; j_call: TRBJ2-3; d_call: NA; v_call: TRBV19; cdr3_aa: CASRGRGEEDTQYF; cdr3_nt: TGTGCCAGTAGGGGCAGGGGAGAGGAAGATACGCAGTATTTT
clone_size: NA; j_call: TRBJ2-2; d_call: TRBD1; v_call: TRBV14; cdr3_aa: CASSQQGAWTGELFF; cdr3_nt: TGTGCCAGCAGCCAACAGGGGGCTTGGACCGGGGAGCTGTTTTTT
clone_size: NA; j_call: TRBJ2-3; d_call: TRBD1; v_call: TRBV28; cdr3_aa: CASRYGTVSTDTQYF; cdr3_nt: TGTGCCAGCAGATACGGGACAGTGAGCACAGATACGCAGTATTTT
clone_size: few; j_call: TRBJ2-1; d_call: NA; v_call: TRBV19; cdr3_aa: CASKFEVSMGYNEQFF; cdr3_nt: TGTGCCAGTAAATTTGAGGTTTCAATGGGCTACAATGAGCAGTTCTTC
clone_size: many; j_call: TRBJ2-4; d_call: NA; v_call: TRBV30; cdr3_aa: CAWSDLGSAPKNIQYF; cdr3_nt: TGTGCCTGGAGTGATCTCGGATCGGCACCCAAAAACATTCAGTACTTC
clone_size: NA; j_call: TRBJ1-1; d_call: TRBD1; v_call: TRBV19; cdr3_aa: CASSASNRGRVSGAFF; cdr3_nt: TGTGCCAGTAGTGCCTCTAACAGGGGGCGGGTATCTGGAGCTTTCTTT
clone_size: many; j_call: TRBJ2-5; d_call: TRBD2; v_call: TRBV27; cdr3_aa: CASSLAGDWETQYF; cdr3_nt: TGTGCCAGCAGTCTAGCGGGAGACTGGGAGACCCAGTACTTC
clone_size: many; j_call: TRBJ1-4; d_call: NA; v_call: TRBV6-1; cdr3_aa: CASSWGNGEKLFF; cdr3_nt: TGTGCCAGCAGTTGGGGAAATGGGGAAAAACTGTTTTTT
clone_size: few; j_call: TRBJ1-1; d_call: NA; v_call: TRBV19; cdr3_aa: CASTPLGGRNTEAFF; cdr3_nt: TGTGCCAGTACCCCTCTAGGGGGGCGAAACACTGAAGCTTTCTTT
clone_size: many; j_call: TRBJ1-2; d_call: NA; v_call: TRBV29-1; cdr3_aa: CSVEDRPPATSGYTF; cdr3_nt: TGCAGCGTTGAAGATCGCCCACCCGCTACGAGTGGCTACACCTTC
clone_size: NA; j_call: TRBJ1-5; d_call: NA; v_call: TRBV7-2; cdr3_aa: CASSLIQGQPQHF; cdr3_nt: TGTGCCAGCAGCTTAATACAGGGTCAGCCCCAGCATTTT
clone_size: few; j_call: TRBJ2-5; d_call: NA; v_call: TRBV7-9; cdr3_aa: CASDYLDGGTQYF; cdr3_nt: TGTGCCAGCGATTACCTGGACGGAGGGACCCAGTACTTC
clone_size: many; j_call: TRBJ1-6; d_call: NA; v_call: TRBV6-1; cdr3_aa: CASSERQFSDSPLHF; cdr3_nt: TGTGCCAGCAGTGAAAGACAGTTTAGCGATTCACCCCTCCACTTT
clone_size: many; j_call: TRBJ2-1; d_call: NA; v_call: TRBV28; cdr3_aa: CASTLKAPHVQFF; cdr3_nt: TGTGCCAGCACCTTGAAGGCTCCGCACGTTCAGTTCTTC
clone_size: NA; j_call: TRBJ1-6; d_call: NA; v_call: TRBV7-9; cdr3_aa: CASARRNSPLHF; cdr3_nt: TGTGCCAGCGCAAGACGGAATTCACCCCTCCACTTT
clone_size: few; j_call: TRBJ2-7; d_call: NA; v_call: TRBV27; cdr3_aa: CASSLSGDWYEQYF; cdr3_nt: TGTGCCAGCAGTTTGTCGGGGGATTGGTACGAGCAGTACTTC
clone_size: NA; j_call: TRBJ2-3; d_call: TRBD2; v_call: TRBV15; cdr3_aa: CATSTSNPLAGDTDTQYF; cdr3_nt: TGTGCCACCAGCACCTCCAACCCACTAGCGGGGGACACAGATACGCAGTATTTT
clone_size: NA; j_call: TRBJ2-7; d_call: NA; v_call: TRBV20-1; cdr3_aa: CSAPTGKGPYEQYF; cdr3_nt: TGCAGTGCGCCCACGGGGAAGGGCCCCTACGAGCAGTACTTC
clone_size: many; j_call: TRBJ1-5; d_call: NA; v_call: TRBV6-2/TRBV6-3; cdr3_aa: CASKNLPGKNSNQPQHF; cdr3_nt: TGTGCCAGCAAAAACCTTCCCGGGAAAAATAGCAATCAGCCCCAGCATTTT
clone_size: few; j_call: TRBJ2-4; d_call: NA; v_call: TRBV7-2; cdr3_aa: CASSFSERKNIQYF; cdr3_nt: TGTGCCAGCAGCTTTAGCGAAAGAAAAAACATTCAGTACTTC
clone_size: NA; j_call: TRBJ2-1; d_call: TRBD2; v_call: TRBV3-1; cdr3_aa: CASSHNGLAGKSNEQFF; cdr3_nt: TGTGCCAGCAGCCACAATGGACTAGCGGGAAAATCCAATGAGCAGTTCTTC
clone_size: many; j_call: TRBJ1-1; d_call: NA; v_call: TRBV12-3/TRBV12-4; cdr3_aa: CASSRYVGRGTEAFF; cdr3_nt: TGTGCCAGCAGCCGATATGTGGGTCGGGGGACTGAAGCTTTCTTT
clone_size: NA; j_call: TRBJ2-5; d_call: NA; v_call: TRBV30; cdr3_aa: CAWSVSAGSGGTQYF; cdr3_nt: TGTGCCTGGAGTGTATCGGCAGGCTCAGGAGGGACCCAGTACTTC
clone_size: few; j_call: TRBJ1-2; d_call: NA; v_call: TRBV3-1; cdr3_aa: CASSQRPSRYGYTF; cdr3_nt: TGTGCCAGCAGCCAACGACCGTCTCGCTATGGCTACACCTTC
clone_size: many; j_call: TRBJ2-3; d_call: TRBD2; v_call: TRBV28; cdr3_aa: CASSRTSGKHSDTQYF; cdr3_nt: TGTGCCAGCAGTCGGACTAGCGGGAAGCATTCGGATACGCAGTATTTT
clone_size: many; j_call: TRBJ1-1; d_call: NA; v_call: TRBV19; cdr3_aa: CASSIDYGNTEAFF; cdr3_nt: TGTGCCAGTAGTATAGATTACGGAAACACTGAAGCTTTCTTT
clone_size: NA; j_call: TRBJ2-3; d_call: NA; v_call: TRBV12-3/TRBV12-4; cdr3_aa: CASSRTGQGYTDTQYF; cdr3_nt: TGTGCCAGCAGTAGGACGGGGCAGGGATACACAGATACGCAGTATTTT
clone_size: many; j_call: TRBJ2-7; d_call: NA; v_call: TRBV18; cdr3_aa: CASLPRLGGEQYF; cdr3_nt: TGTGCCAGCTTACCAAGGCTGGGGGGCGAGCAGTACTTC
clone_size: few; j_call: TRBJ2-1; d_call: NA; v_call: TRBV6-1; cdr3_aa: CASSDVEGFLYNEQFF; cdr3_nt: TGTGCCAGCAGTGATGTGGAAGGTTTCCTCTACAATGAGCAGTTCTTC
clone_size: many; j_call: TRBJ2-7; d_call: NA; v_call: TRBV27; cdr3_aa: CASSPRPSLGEQYF; cdr3_nt: TGTGCCAGCAGTCCTAGACCGTCCCTGGGGGAGCAGTACTTC
clone_size: many; j_call: TRBJ2-7; d_call: NA; v_call: TRBV28; cdr3_aa: CASSFVSGSYEQYF; cdr3_nt: TGTGCCAGCAGTTTTGTCTCTGGATCCTACGAGCAGTACTTC
clone_size: few; j_call: TRBJ1-2; d_call: NA; v_call: TRBV28; cdr3_aa: CASSFEVYGYTF; cdr3_nt: TGTGCCAGCAGTTTTGAGGTCTATGGCTACACCTTC
clone_size: NA; j_call: TRBJ1-3; d_call: NA; v_call: TRBV4-3; cdr3_aa: CASSQSTGNRNTIYF; cdr3_nt: TGCGCCAGCAGCCAAAGTACAGGGAACAGAAACACCATATATTTT
clone_size: NA; j_call: TRBJ2-7; d_call: NA; v_call: TRBV7-2; cdr3_aa: CASSSTLAVTEQYF; cdr3_nt: TGTGCCAGCAGCTCCACCCTCGCGGTTACCGAGCAGTACTTC
clone_size: many; j_call: TRBJ2-7; d_call: NA; v_call: TRBV6-1; cdr3_aa: CASSNGPYEQYF; cdr3_nt: TGTGCCAGCAGTAACGGGCCGTACGAGCAGTACTTC
clone_size: many; j_call: TRBJ1-1; d_call: NA; v_call: TRBV2; cdr3_aa: CASNRRGPTEAFF; cdr3_nt: TGTGCCAGCAATCGGCGGGGGCCTACTGAAGCTTTCTTT
clone_size: many; j_call: TRBJ2-7; d_call: TRBD1; v_call: TRBV5-1; cdr3_aa: CASRNYGTGFPEQYF; cdr3_nt: TGCGCCAGCAGAAACTACGGGACAGGGTTCCCCGAGCAGTACTTC
clone_size: many; j_call: TRBJ1-1; d_call: NA; v_call: TRBV28; cdr3_aa: CASSLVVMSNTEAFF; cdr3_nt: TGTGCCAGCAGTTTAGTCGTTATGTCGAACACTGAAGCTTTCTTT
clone_size: many; j_call: TRBJ2-7; d_call: TRBD2; v_call: TRBV28; cdr3_aa: CASSFGRASYEQYF; cdr3_nt: TGTGCCAGCAGTTTCGGGAGGGCCTCCTACGAGCAGTACTTC
clone_size: NA; j_call: TRBJ2-3; d_call: TRBD2; v_call: TRBV20-1; cdr3_aa: CSATHGLAVPTDTQYF; cdr3_nt: TGCAGTGCAACCCATGGGCTAGCGGTTCCCACAGATACGCAGTATTTT
clone_size: many; j_call: TRBJ1-1; d_call: TRBD1; v_call: TRBV7-2; cdr3_aa: CASSSDRVSTEAFF; cdr3_nt: TGTGCCAGCAGCTCGGACAGGGTGAGCACTGAAGCTTTCTTT
clone_size: many; j_call: TRBJ2-1; d_call: TRBD1; v_call: TRBV28; cdr3_aa: CASSLLGQVYNEQFF; cdr3_nt: TGTGCCAGCAGTTTGTTAGGACAGGTATACAATGAGCAGTTCTTC
clone_size: many; j_call: TRBJ2-3; d_call: NA; v_call: TRBV10-2; cdr3_aa: CASRADTQYF; cdr3_nt: TGCGCCAGCAGGGCAGATACGCAGTATTTT
clone_size: many; j_call: TRBJ1-2; d_call: NA; v_call: TRBV27; cdr3_aa: CASSSRGENYGYTF; cdr3_nt: TGTGCCAGCTCATCGAGGGGGGAAAACTATGGCTACACCTTC
clone_size: many; j_call: TRBJ1-2; d_call: NA; v_call: TRBV24-1; cdr3_aa: CATGGHGYGYTF; cdr3_nt: TGTGCCACCGGGGGACACGGCTATGGCTACACCTTC
clone_size: many; j_call: TRBJ2-3; d_call: TRBD1; v_call: TRBV30; cdr3_aa: CAWSDGTGTDTQYF; cdr3_nt: TGTGCCTGGAGCGATGGGACAGGGACAGATACGCAGTATTTT
clone_size: NA; j_call: TRBJ1-5; d_call: TRBD1; v_call: TRBV7-9; cdr3_aa: CASSHSGTDDWTSNQPQHF; cdr3_nt: TGTGCCAGCAGCCACTCCGGGACAGACGACTGGACTAGCAATCAGCCCCAGCATTTT
clone_size: many; j_call: TRBJ2-4; d_call: TRBD2; v_call: TRBV11-3; cdr3_aa: CASSEPTSGTFVAKNIQYF; cdr3_nt: TGTGCCAGCAGCGAGCCGACTAGCGGAACTTTTGTAGCCAAAAACATTCAGTACTTC